Below are 30 T cell receptor beta chains sequenced from a single sample in a study of blood T cell repertoires in COVID-19 (dated by TCRdb to 2019 to 2021). The library was made by the immunoSEQ multiplex PCR assay. Imported from immuneACCESS, the table was reduced by TCRdb to in-frame sequences with V and J called. These copies leave out some clones; in studies compared against another copy, an unresolved V gene accounts for under half, and the cause of the remainder is not known. The sample table shows more than 85,000 clones, and 70% to 90% are seen once. The ten largest make up more than 3.5% of the sample. Sequenced material: peripheral blood. Receptors originate from a human donor with COVID-19, enrolled during active disease. The donor label of this sample is uncertain.

The chain is built from TRBV19 and TRBJ1-1, with D tentatively TRBD1 (6 bases). CDR3 length equals 11 residues. The V end lost 5 bases, the J end lost 6 bases, and 7 bases lay between the germline ends. Germline V gives CDR1 LNHDA, CDR2 SQIVND (reference sequence). CDR3 loop: CASSRTAEAFF. The DNA of the CDR3 is TGTGCCAGTAGTCGGACAGCTGAAGCTTTCTTT.

This clone appeared once. The V call is TRBV29-1, the J call TRBJ2-6; 7 positions match TRBD2. Unmatched junction bases numbered 7, after V lost 7 bases and J lost 4 bases. There are 14 residues in the CDR3. CDR1 is SQVTM, CDR2 ANQGSEA, per germline. This chain's CDR3 is CSAGGGSGANVLTF. The CDR3 coding sequence is TGCAGCGCTGGGGGGGGTTCAGGGGCCAACGTCCTGACTTTC.

The V call is TRBV6-5, the J call TRBJ1-5; 7 bases map to TRBD1. The germline gives CDR1 MNHEY, CDR2 SVGAGI. Germline trimming cut 6 bases from V and 4 bases from J; bases unmatched to any gene: 9. CDR3 length: 15 amino acids. The CDR3 DNA reads as TGTGCCAGCAGAACCGACAGGGTATTGAATCAGCCCCAGCATTTT. Protein: CASRTDRVLNQPQHF.

The chain carries TRBV6-5 and TRBJ2-2, with D possibly being TRBD2 (6 bases). Germline V CDR1 and CDR2: MNHEY, SVGAGI. Trimming took off 7 bases at V and 5 bases at J, with 11 bases between the two ends. The CDR3 has 13 residues. This CDR3 reads CASTRGSTGELFF. CDR3 nucleotide sequence: TGTGCCAGCACGCGGGGATCTACCGGGGAGCTGTTTTTT.

The chain carries TRBV5-5 and TRBJ2-7; D is unresolved. The CDR3 is 15 amino acids. Germline V CDR1 and CDR2: SGHKS, YYEKEE (reference sequence). V lost 5 bases to trimming and J lost 3 bases, with 18 bases between them. The CDR3: CASSPNLQPLYEQYF. The CDR3 region has the DNA TGTGCCAGCAGTCCGAACCTACAGCCTCTCTACGAGCAGTACTTC.

The chain combines TRBV18 with TRBJ1-4; no clear D gene. V was pared by 0 bases and J by 6 bases, with 5 bases between. The CDR3 consists of 13 residues. Germline V gene sequence: CDR1 KGHSH, CDR2 LQKENI. Written as DNA, the CDR3 is TGTGCCAGCTCACCACCGGCAGATGAAAAACTGTTTTTT. Its translation is CASSPPADEKLFF.

V is TRBV7-2 and J is TRBJ2-1, with 9 bases lining up with TRBD2. The CDR3 sequence is 14 residues long. Germline V CDR1 and CDR2: SGHTA, FQGNSA. The V and J ends lost 3 bases and 9 bases, in that order; junction bases with no gene match: 6. CDR3: CASSFGSTSGEQFF. The CDR3, as DNA: TGTGCCAGCAGCTTCGGTTCGACTAGCGGTGAGCAGTTCTTC.

The chain joins TRBV28 to TRBJ2-5; D is perhaps TRBD2 (6 bases). CDR1 is MDHEN, CDR2 SYDVKM, per germline. The V and J ends lost 6 bases and 3 bases respectively, with 17 bases between them. CDR3 size: 15 residues. The chain's CDR3 is CASSHPGTGKETQYF. Here the CDR3 DNA reads TGTGCCAGCAGCCATCCCGGGACTGGCAAAGAGACCCAGTACTTC.

The chain employs TRBV4-1 and TRBJ1-2; 7 bases line up with TRBD1. Unmatched junction bases numbered 4, after V lost 5 bases and J lost 4 bases. CDR3 length: 13 amino acids. In germline, CDR1 is MGHRA, CDR2 YSYEKL. CDR3 loop: CASSVRDSYGYTF. Written as DNA, the CDR3 is TGCGCCAGCAGCGTAAGGGACAGCTATGGCTACACCTTC.

The V call is TRBV4-1, the J call TRBJ2-7; TRBD1 agrees at 11 bases. CDR1 and CDR2 from the germline V gene are MGHRA and YSYEKL. The CDR3 spans 16 residues. After removal of 2 bases from V and 3 bases from J, the junction contained 6 bases not matched to a gene. The CDR3 region is CASSQLPGTGGYEQYF. CDR3 nucleotide sequence: TGCGCCAGCAGCCAACTCCCCGGGACAGGGGGCTACGAGCAGTACTTC.

The rearrangement uses TRBV18 and TRBJ1-2; weak D call: TRBD1 (6 bases). This CDR3 spans 14 amino acids. Germline-derived CDR1 and CDR2 are KGHSH and LQKENI. V shed 5 bases and J shed 0 bases, with 10 bases lying between them. The CDR3 loop is CASSSDSANYGYTF. The CDR3 nucleotides are TGTGCCAGCTCATCGGACAGCGCTAACTATGGCTACACCTTC.

In DNA form, the CDR3 reads TGTGCCAGCAGTTCCCTGGGACAGGGAAGGCCCCAGCATTTT. Translating gives CASSSLGQGRPQHF. The V call is TRBV27, the J call TRBJ1-5; 9 bases are a match to TRBD1. CDR3 length: 14 amino acids. The junction had 7 bases not matched to a gene; V was cut back by 4 bases and J by 9 bases. Germline CDR1 is MNHEY and CDR2 is SMNVEV (reference sequence).

This chain connects TRBV6-1 to TRBJ1-2, with D possibly TRBD1 on 5 matching bases. Trimming left V 2 bases short and J 6 bases short, with 16 bases between. The V gene's germline CDR1 is MNHNS and CDR2 SASEGT. The CDR3 length is 15 residues. Here the CDR3 reads CASSERAGPQDGYTF. In DNA, the CDR3 is TGTGCCAGCAGTGAACGGGCAGGGCCCCAGGATGGCTACACCTTC.

The V gene is TRBV25-1, the J gene TRBJ1-4, with D possibly matching TRBD1 (6 bases). Germline CDR1 MGHDK, CDR2 SYGVNS. The CDR3 runs 13 residues. Trimming removed 5 bases from V and 9 bases from J, with 13 bases in between. In DNA form, the CDR3 reads TGTGCCAGCAGTCGGGGGGGGCTCCAAAAACTGTTTTTT. It codes for CASSRGGLQKLFF. The whole variable domain, filled in from reference TRBV25-1 and TRBJ1-4, reads EADIYQTPRYLVIGTGKKITLECSQTMGHDKMYWYQQDPGMELHLIHYSYGVNSTEKGDLSSESTVSRIRTEHFPLTLESARPSHTSQYLCASSRGGLQKLFFGSGTQLSVL.

The chain carries TRBV11-2 and TRBJ1-6, with D tentatively TRBD1 (5 bases). Germline-derived CDR1 and CDR2 are SGHAT and FQNNGV. There are 17 residues in the CDR3. The V end lost 4 bases, the J end lost 7 bases, and 20 bases lay between the germline ends. The CDR3 spells CASSSARPGYWNSPLHF. The DNA of the CDR3 is TGTGCCAGCAGCTCGGCAAGACCAGGGTACTGGAATTCACCCCTCCACTTT.

The chain employs TRBV2 and TRBJ1-3; D remains ambiguous. The germline gives CDR1 SNHLY, CDR2 FYNNEI. The CDR3 has 14 residues. Trimming cost V 3 bases and J 3 bases, with 9 bases left between them. CDR3 in amino acids: CASSDSGDGNTIYF. As DNA, the CDR3 is TGTGCCAGCAGTGATAGCGGGGATGGAAACACCATATATTTT.

V and J are TRBV29-1 and TRBJ2-7; TRBD2 matches 10 bases. V was pared by 1 base and J by 4 bases, with 4 bases of the junction left unmatched. This CDR3 is 14 amino acids long. The germline V gene encodes CDR1 SQVTM and CDR2 ANQGSEA. CDR3 in DNA: TGCAGCGTTGAAGTCCAGCGGGGGGGTTACGAGCAGTACTTC. It encodes CSVEVQRGGYEQYF.

In this sample, this clone turned up once. This chain uses TRBV19 with TRBJ2-5; perhaps TRBD1 as D (7 bases). The CDR3 extends over 14 amino acids. The germline CDR1 and CDR2 sequences are LNHDA and SQIVND (reference sequence). Trimming shortened V by 5 bases and J by 4 bases, and 14 bases separated the two germline ends. CDR3 DNA sequence: TGTGCCAGTAGTCCCTCAGGGGGAGGAGAGACCCAGTACTTC. Translation: CASSPSGGGETQYF. Combining the CDR3 with reference TRBV19 and TRBJ2-5 gives the whole variable domain DGGITQSPKYLFRKEGQNVTLSCEQNLNHDAMYWYRQDPGQGLRLIYYSQIVNDFQKGDIAEGYSVSREKKESFPLTVTSAQKNPTAFYLCASSPSGGGETQYFGPGTRLLVL.

This clone was seen just once. V gene TRBV7-9 combines with J gene TRBJ2-7, with 7 bases that match TRBD2. The length of the CDR3 is 16 residues. V shed 5 bases and J 4 bases; nucleotides not matched to a gene: 14. Germline loops: CDR1 SEHNR, CDR2 FQNEAQ (reference sequence). The DNA for the CDR3 is TGTGCCAGCAGCCCGACTCTGGCGGGAGCTTTATACGAGCAGTACTTC. Encoded protein: CASSPTLAGALYEQYF.

V and J are TRBV20-1 and TRBJ1-5; 7 bases match TRBD1. In germline, CDR1 is DFQATT, CDR2 SNEGSKA (reference sequence). This CDR3 comprises 14 residues. With V trimmed by 3 bases and J by 4 bases, 6 bases remained unmatched. Written as DNA, the CDR3 is TGCAGTGCTAGTGACAGGGAGGGGAATCAGCCCCAGCATTTT. Its protein is CSASDREGNQPQHF.

This chain uses TRBV3-1 (or the pseudogene TRBV3-2) with TRBJ2-3, with D perhaps matching TRBD2 (7 bases). The CDR3 consists of 17 residues. V was cut by 1 base and J by 8 bases, with 22 bases left in between. Germline loops: CDR1 LGHDT, CDR2 YNNKEL (reference sequence). The CDR3 loop reads CASSQGIRGGPSATQYF. As DNA, the CDR3 is TGTGCCAGCAGCCAAGGTATACGCGGGGGCCCTTCAGCTACGCAGTATTTT.

This rearrangement joins TRBV6-1 to TRBJ2-7, with D maybe TRBD2 (7 bases). Germline loops: CDR1 MNHNS, CDR2 SASEGT. CDR3 size: 14 residues. Trimming pared 1 base from V and 6 bases from J, leaving 13 bases between. CDR3 sequence: CASSEVGGLPEQYF. DNA of the CDR3: TGTGCCAGCAGTGAAGTCGGGGGGCTCCCCGAGCAGTACTTC.

The chain joins TRBV29-1 to TRBJ1-5; D is perhaps TRBD1 (6 bases). This CDR3 spans 13 amino acids. The V and J ends lost 3 bases and 2 bases respectively, with 8 bases between them. Per germline, CDR1 SQVTM and CDR2 ANQGSEA. The CDR3 nucleotides are TGCAGCGTTGATGCAGGGGGCAATCAGCCCCAGCATTTT. Translating it yields CSVDAGGNQPQHF.

The chain is built from TRBV14 and TRBJ1-1; D is unresolved. V was cut by 6 bases and J by 0 bases, with 8 bases left in between. There are 13 residues in the CDR3. The germline CDR1 and CDR2 sequences are SGHDN and FVKESK. The CDR3 loop is CASSFFMNTEAFF. The CDR3 coding sequence is TGTGCCAGCAGTTTTTTCATGAACACTGAAGCTTTCTTT.

J is TRBJ2-2 and V is TRBV7-3, with D hard to call. Germline V gene sequence: CDR1 SGHTA, CDR2 FQGTGA. V lost 3 bases to trimming and J lost 4 bases, with 6 bases between them. CDR3 size: 13 residues. The CDR3 DNA reads TGTGCCAGCAGCTTCAGTGGCACCGGGGAGCTGTTTTTT. Residues: CASSFSGTGELFF.

This sequence joins TRBV10-1 and TRBJ2-3; TRBD1 might be the D (7 bases). The V gene lost 7 bases and the J gene lost 5 bases, with 22 bases spanning the gap. Germline assignment: CDR1 WNHNN and CDR2 SYGVQD (reference sequence). The CDR3 is 16 residues long. CDR3 region: CASNSTGIDGGDTQYF. The CDR3 nucleotides are TGCGCCAGCAACTCGACAGGGATCGACGGGGGAGATACGCAGTATTTT.

The V call is TRBV19, the J call TRBJ1-1; 10 bases align to TRBD1. Trimming took 6 bases from V and 5 from J; bases not matched to a gene: 9. In germline, CDR1 is LNHDA, CDR2 SQIVND (reference sequence). This CDR3 region has 15 residues. The CDR3 loop is CASSYRTGGGTEAFF. The CDR3 bases are TGTGCCAGTAGCTACCGGACAGGGGGTGGGACTGAAGCTTTCTTT. Complete variable domain (other parts from reference TRBV19 and TRBJ1-1): DGGITQSPKYLFRKEGQNVTLSCEQNLNHDAMYWYRQDPGQGLRLIYYSQIVNDFQKGDIAEGYSVSREKKESFPLTVTSAQKNPTAFYLCASSYRTGGGTEAFFGQGTRLTVV.

The rearrangement uses TRBV19 and TRBJ1-1; D remains unclear. The CDR3 has 15 amino acids. V lost 0 bases to trimming and J lost 1 base, with 9 bases between them. Germline values: CDR1 LNHDA, CDR2 SQIVND (reference sequence). CDR3 DNA: TGTGCCAGTAGTATAGATCCCGCAGGGAACACTGAAGCTTTCTTT. Amino acid sequence: CASSIDPAGNTEAFF.

The chain links TRBV9 to TRBJ1-6, with 9 bases fitting TRBD1. The CDR3 has 15 amino acids. V lost 4 bases to trimming and J lost 7 bases; unmatched junction nucleotides: 6. From germline, CDR1 is SGDLS and CDR2 YYNGEE. The CDR3 region has the DNA TGTGCCAGCAGCACAACCGGGACAGGGAATTCACCCCTCCACTTT. This translates into CASSTTGTGNSPLHF.

This sequence joins TRBV19 and TRBJ1-2, with TRBD1 matching 9 bases. The trim removed 5 bases at V and 4 bases at J, leaving 14 bases unmatched. The CDR3 is 17 residues long. Germline assignment: CDR1 LNHDA and CDR2 SQIVND (reference sequence). DNA of the CDR3: TGTGCCAGTAGTCCTACATGGACAGGGGACGTTATCTATGGCTACACCTTC. Protein: CASSPTWTGDVIYGYTF.